The clone carrying this TCR beta chain was observed at least ten times. Regarding time point: sample taken at primary tumor resection. Researchers sequenced whole RNA taken from tumor, nontumor lung or frozen PBMC without sorting. Germline V gene lookup returns CDR1 LGHDT and CDR2 YNNKEL (reference sequence). The CDR3 loop spans 15 amino acids. Trimming cost V 2 bases and J 1 base, with 11 bases left between them. TCRdb called the 5' RACE reads again in MiXCR, with one record for every CDR3 protein. Of tens of thousands of distinct CDR3 sequences listed, approximately 7% were seen once; the top ten hold around 15%. The source of the sample is a study of spatial heterogeneity in lung cancer. About the study: Each unique TCR and UMI combination was seen more than ten times on average in raw reads.

The sequenced sample was PBMCs, obtained at surgery. The receptor comes from a male donor with early-stage non-small cell lung cancer. The chain couples TRBV3-1 to TRBJ1-1, with D possibly matching TRBD1 (6 bases). The CDR3 is CASSQNPGANTEAFF. The DNA of the CDR3 is TGTGCCAGCAGCCAAAATCCGGGGGCGAACACTGAAGCTTTCTTT.